One T cell receptor beta chain is described in this entry. The specificity of this receptor is unknown. No base-level quality is on record; no much larger clone is a single base apart. Sequencing of the TRB variable region was done with the immunoSEQ hsTCRB v3.0 assay at survey level resolution. A depth of roughly 35,000-55,000 T-cell genomes per sample was targeted for TRB sequencing. TRB libraries were pooled and sequenced on an Illumina MiSeq using a v3 150-cycle kit. Regarding the original processing steps: Repertoire analysis was performed in R inside a reproducible Nextflow workflow that covered QC, data transformation and analysis. LymphoSeq2, an R package for AIRR-Seq data exploration, was used to implement custom analyses. A handful of samples that yielded fewer than 5000 total TRB sequences were excluded, so that around 190 HIV repertoires were analyzed. Among the roughly 190 retained HIV repertoires, 55 to 60 were collected before ART initiation and approximately 130 after ART initiation. Repertoires were downsampled to 5000 TRB nucleotide sequences, with summary statistics averaged over 100 downsampling iterations. The analysis kept only TRB sequences whose CDR3 regions were at least seven amino acids long. Two measures captured diversity: a Shannon entropy-derived clonality score and the Gini coefficient. In the repertoire networks, any two of the top 5000 CDR3 amino acid sequences were connected whenever the two sequences differed by an edit distance of one. Antigen specificity groups and MHC restriction were predicted for TRB CDR3 amino acid sequences with GLIPH2. To flag known associations with CMV, EBV, HIV or tissue antigens, CDR3 amino acid sequences were compared against VDJdb and McPAS-TCR. Pre-ART, post-ART and control groups were compared with Wilcoxon signed-rank tests and Holm-Bonferroni correction. TCRdb took this table from immuneACCESS and kept in-frame rearrangements with V and J called. Such tables lack part of the clones; where checked against another copy, unresolved V genes explain under half of the gap, and the rest is unexplained. Clone size and V and J calls were adopted from that table, with D and trimming inferred from the DNA. This sample comprises 25,000 to 35,000 clones, 85% to 90% of them detected only once. The top ten constitute about 3.6% of the sample.

These data belong to a study of long-term antiretroviral therapy in people with HIV (dated by TCRdb to between 2021 and 2023). Some background on the complete study: Collection of the earliest samples took place about a decade ahead of the 2015 WHO recommendation for immediate ART, at a time when ART was typically delayed until CD4 counts fell. A retrospective serial study tested whether ART initiation and durable HIV suppression were associated with changes in peripheral blood TRB repertoire composition and diversity. The cohort contributed 150 to 200 cryopreserved PBMC samples from 30 adults with confirmed HIV infection, collected serially over a mean of approximately 6 years (range 1-12). Of the roughly 30 participants with HIV, 10 to 11 were female. No cross-contamination during QIAcube processing turned up in test extractions that ran a monoclonal T-cell line alongside 33 polyclonal samples. General findings and caveats noted by the study authors: The samples span the years 2004 to 2017, and the ART regimens used at that time may not be as effective as current regimens. Because cell numbers in pre-ART samples were limited, unsorted PBMC were profiled instead of sorted CD4+ and CD8+ T cells. Narrower CDR3 length ranges were observed in HIV repertoires than in controls, and an antigen-experienced repertoire with only a slight naive shift after ART was suggested by the network structure. No data were available on ART adherence, viral resistance or therapy changes, limiting inferences about post-ART repertoire changes. A significant increase in TRB diversity was found to be associated with ART initiation, although TRB diversity was observed to remain significantly below that of transplant donor controls even after long-term ART. Owing to limited PBMC availability, only the TCR beta chain was sequenced, without alpha chain pairing. Expanded TRB clones identified before ART initiation dominated the repertoire at all time points, although this dominance fluctuated and declined in many PLHIV after ART.

Participants were included only if at least one PBMC sample before ART initiation and at least two post-ART samples were available. Every participant with HIV received treatment in the United States of America. Cryopreserved samples of roughly 0.95-10 million PBMC were thawed and washed before DNA extraction. At the time of the earliest PBMC sample, participants with HIV were aged between roughly 20 and 60 years. Each participant contributed PBMC samples from 1-4 timepoints before ART initiation and 2-8 timepoints after ART initiation, with a median of 7 samples. For every participant, serial HIV viral load, CD4+ T-cell count, ART history and demographic data were obtained. Genomic DNA was extracted from unsorted PBMC with a Qiagen kit on a QIAcube, with processing performed in batches of 12 samples. As encoded in the germline V gene, CDR1 is SGDLS while CDR2 is YYNGEE. Unmatched junction bases come to 6, with V trimmed by 4 bases and J by 1 base. The CDR3 holds 15 amino acids from the cysteine to the phenylalanine. Left in the record is the CDR3 DNA by itself, 45 bases read in frame from the first base.

This TCR derives from a young woman with HIV. Sample: unsorted PBMCs, taken 1.8 years after starting antiretroviral therapy. The rearrangement joined TRBV9 to TRBJ1-1; 8 middle bases align to TRBD1. The DNA sequence is given as TGTGCCAGCAGCTCCCCGACAGGGGAGAACACTGAAGCTTTCTTT. Its protein is CASSSPTGENTEAFF.